The 25 T cell receptor beta chains reported below all come from one sample, sequenced in a study of T cells in Graves' hyperthyroidism and ophthalmopathy (dated by TCRdb to the late 2010s). Receptors were amplified or captured by multiplex PCR. The instrument given in TCRdb is Illumina HiSeq 2000. TCR beta CDR3 regions were amplified from RNA transcripts. For the first round of RT-PCR on the TCR CDR3, the HTBI primer set was used together with the Qiagen OneStep RT-PCR kit. TCRdb applied fastp at Q25 and MiXCR to the public reads, then kept only in-frame beta chains. Every CDR3 protein is listed once, alongside the most common genes and DNA of its rows. The table for this sample lists around 600,000 distinct CDR3 sequences; just under 45% of them were counted only once. The ten largest account for about 7.2% of the sample. Sequences were obtained from peripheral blood or thyroid tissue (not recorded which). The receptors originated from an adult man with Graves' disease, either hyperthyroidism or ophthalmopathy (not recorded which).

The V gene is TRBV19, the J gene TRBJ1-2; D may be TRBD1 (5 bases). V lost 5 bases and J 5 bases, leaving 18 bases between the germline ends. The CDR3 has 15 residues. Germline V gives CDR1 LNHDA, CDR2 SQIVND (reference sequence). For the CDR3, the DNA is TGTGCCAGTAGTCATTCCCCGACAGTGTTTTATGGCTACACCTTC. Translating it yields CASSHSPTVFYGYTF.

This clonotype turned up a few times. DNA of the CDR3: TGCAGTGCCGATCGGCTCCACAGAGCGTCCTACGAGCAGTACTTC. Translation gives CSADRLHRASYEQYF. The chain joins TRBV20-1 to TRBJ2-7; D is unresolved. The ends were cut back, 6 bases at V and 1 base at J, with 19 bases in the middle. Germline CDR1 DFQATT, CDR2 SNEGSKA (reference sequence). The CDR3 spans 15 residues.

This clonotype has a handful of counts. V and J are TRBV6-5 and TRBJ2-7; D is perhaps TRBD1 (6 bases). The length of the CDR3 is 13 residues. The germline V gene encodes CDR1 MNHEY and CDR2 SVGAGI. V was trimmed by 5 bases and J by 5 bases, leaving 13 bases between them. CDR3 sequence (DNA): TGTGCCAGCAGTACCCCCACAGGGAACGAGCAGTACTTC. Translated: CASSTPTGNEQYF.

Concerning this clonotype: A much larger clone is a single base away; this may be a read error. The chain couples TRBV12-3 or TRBV12-4 to TRBJ1-1, with D perhaps TRBD1 (5 bases). This CDR3 comprises 14 residues. The germline V and J ends were trimmed by 7 bases and 0 bases, with 12 bases remaining between them. CDR3 coding DNA: TGTGCCAGCACTCCAACGACAGTGAACACTGAAGCTTTCTTT. Encoded protein: CASTPTTVNTEAFF.

V and J are TRBV6-2 or TRBV6-3 and TRBJ1-1; D is unclear. The length of the CDR3 is 14 residues. Per germline, CDR1 MNHEY and CDR2 SVGEGT. V was clipped by 0 bases and J by 4 bases, with 9 bases between them. The CDR3 protein is CASSYSPGFTEAFF. The CDR3 DNA reads TGTGCCAGCAGTTACTCCCCCGGTTTCACTGAAGCTTTCTTT.

The chain combines TRBV9 with TRBJ2-5, with TRBD2 as a possible D gene (6 bases). CDR3 length: 13 residues. CDR1 and CDR2 (germline): SGDLS, YYNGEE. Trimming took off 4 bases at V and 5 bases at J, with 12 bases between the two ends. The CDR3 reads CASSPGLWETQYF. CDR3 in DNA: TGTGCCAGCAGCCCGGGACTTTGGGAGACCCAGTACTTC.

In its sample, this clonotype was seen a few times. It may be a read error: a sequence one base away is much more abundant. The chain employs TRBV11-1 and TRBJ2-5; possibly TRBD1 for D (5 bases). Trimming stripped 0 bases from V and 5 bases from J, with 7 bases between. In germline, CDR1 is SGHAT, CDR2 FQDESV (reference sequence). This CDR3 is built from 13 residues. The DNA for the CDR3 is TGTGCCAGCAGCTTAGCGTACAGGGAGACCCAGTACTTC. This codes for CASSLAYRETQYF.

The V gene is TRBV2, the J gene TRBJ1-4; D gene unclear. Per germline, CDR1 SNHLY and CDR2 FYNNEI. CDR3 size: 13 residues. V was cut by 7 bases and J by 1 base, with 7 bases left in between. The CDR3 loop is CASNRGTNEKLFF. Here the CDR3 DNA reads TGTGCCAGCAACCGGGGAACTAATGAAAAACTGTTTTTT.

V and J are TRBV19 and TRBJ1-2, with TRBD1 identical over 9 bases. Germline lookup yields CDR1 LNHDA and CDR2 SQIVND (reference sequence). The V and J ends lost 11 bases and 6 bases, in that order; junction bases with no gene match: 13. The CDR3 has 14 residues. The CDR3 DNA reads TGTGCCTGGAGGTCTTCGGACAGGGGTCATGGCTACACCTTC. It encodes CAWRSSDRGHGYTF.

The V and J genes are TRBV3-1 and TRBJ1-1; the match to TRBD1 covers 9 bases. Trimming at V came to 6 bases and at J to 4 bases, leaving 3 bases not matched to a gene. Germline V gene sequence: CDR1 LGHDT, CDR2 YNNKEL (reference sequence). The CDR3 runs 13 residues. CDR3: CASRGQGTTEAFF. The DNA for the CDR3 is TGTGCCAGCAGGGGACAGGGCACCACTGAAGCTTTCTTT.

This clonotype occurred many times. The chain carries TRBV11-2 and TRBJ2-2, with D unclear. The V end lost 2 bases, the J end lost 3 bases, and 4 bases lay between the germline ends. Germline lookup yields CDR1 SGHAT and CDR2 FQNNGV. This CDR3 has 13 amino acids. CDR3 region: CASSLTDTGELFF. Written as DNA, the CDR3 is TGTGCCAGCAGCTTAACGGACACCGGGGAGCTGTTTTTT.

This clonotype appeared many times. The chain has TRBV24-1 and TRBJ2-5, with D tentatively TRBD1 (5 bases). Trimming removed 3 bases from V and 5 bases from J, with 12 bases in between. This CDR3 contains 14 residues. CDR1 and CDR2 from the germline V gene are KGHDR and SFDVKD. CDR3 sequence (DNA): TGTGCCACCAGTGATAAGGGGTCTTGGGAGACCCAGTACTTC. It is translated as CATSDKGSWETQYF.

The chain combines TRBV7-8 with TRBJ1-5; possibly TRBD1 for D (5 bases). Germline CDR1 SGHVS, CDR2 FQNEAQ. The length of the CDR3 is 14 residues. The CDR3 coding sequence is TGTGCTAGCCTGGGGACGGGGAGCAATCAGCCCCAGCATTTT. Translating gives CASLGTGSNQPQHF.

The gene calls are TRBV12-3 or TRBV12-4 and TRBJ2-7; D is unclear. The end of the DNA aligns better with TRBJ2-5, so the J call may be wrong. CDR3 length: 14 amino acids. CDR3 nucleotides: TGTGCCAGCAGGGCACCCCTTCGACGAGAGACCCAGTACTTC. It yields the protein CASRAPLRRETQYF.

V usage is TRBV7-9 and J usage is TRBJ2-7; a possible D gene is TRBD1 (6 bases). The CDR3 covers 15 residues. Germline CDR1 reads SEHNR; CDR2 reads FQNEAQ (reference sequence). V gave up 6 bases and J gave up 2 bases, with 17 bases separating them. Written as DNA, the CDR3 is TGTGCCAGCAGTACCGGACAGCTCAGGCCCTACGAGCAGTACTTC. This encodes CASSTGQLRPYEQYF.

This clonotype was picked up a small number of times. CDR3: CASGASHLNQETQYF. As DNA, the CDR3 is TGTGCATCGGGGGCTTCACATCTGAACCAAGAGACCCAGTACTTC. The rearrangement links TRBV6-6 to TRBJ2-5; D is tentatively TRBD1 or TRBD2 (6 bases each). CDR1 is MNHNY, CDR2 SVGAGI, per germline (reference sequence). CDR3 size: 15 residues.

This chain joins TRBV11-2 and TRBJ1-1; possibly TRBD1 for D (6 bases). Germline V CDR1 and CDR2: SGHAT, FQNNGV. This CDR3 has 13 amino acids. Deletions cut 7 bases from V and 9 bases from J, with 18 bases between. The CDR3 reads CASTPQFRGKAFF. Here the CDR3 DNA reads TGTGCCAGCACGCCCCAATTCAGGGGAAAAGCTTTCTTT. Using reference TRBV11-2 and TRBJ1-1 for the parts outside the CDR3, the full variable domain is EAGVAQSPRYKIIEKRQSVAFWCNPISGHATLYWYQQILGQGPKLLIQFQNNGVVDDSQLPKDRFSAERLKGVDSTLKIQPAKLEDSAVYLCASTPQFRGKAFFGQGTRLTVV.

The chain recombines TRBV7-3 with TRBJ1-1; TRBD1 is a possible D gene (5 bases). There are 15 residues in the CDR3. V shed 5 bases and J shed 1 base, with 14 bases lying between them. The germline gives CDR1 SGHTA, CDR2 FQGTGA. CDR3 bases: TGTGCCAGCAGCCCAAATGGGGCGAGGAACACTGAAGCTTTCTTT. Encoded protein: CASSPNGARNTEAFF.

The chain joins TRBV19 to TRBJ2-5; 7 bases line up with TRBD2. The closer fit of TRBJ2-1 to the DNA end suggests the J call may be wrong. CDR3 length: 15 residues. The germline V gene encodes CDR1 LNHDA and CDR2 SQIVND (reference sequence). This chain's CDR3 is CASSFPLPGGNEQFF. The DNA of the CDR3 is TGTGCCAGTAGTTTCCCCTTGCCGGGGGGCAATGAGCAGTTCTTC.

This clonotype was seen repeatedly, ten times or more. The V and J genes are TRBV10-3 and TRBJ2-5; D remains ambiguous. V was pared by 0 bases and J by 2 bases, with 1 base between. The CDR3 is 12 residues long. From germline, CDR1 is ENHRY and CDR2 SYGVKD. This CDR3 is CAISESQETQYF. The CDR3 DNA sequence: TGTGCCATCAGTGAGTCACAAGAGACCCAGTACTTC.

This clonotype has a count of ten or more. The chain employs TRBV2 and TRBJ1-6, with 9 nucleotides matching TRBD1. The germline gives CDR1 SNHLY, CDR2 FYNNEI. The CDR3 is 14 amino acids. The ends lost 8 bases at V and 7 bases at J; junction bases unmatched: 6. CDR3 residues: CASLTTGGNSPLHF. Written as DNA, the CDR3 is TGTGCCAGCCTGACGACAGGGGGAAATTCACCCCTCCACTTT.

This clonotype showed up just once. The CDR3 region has the DNA TGTGCCAGCAGCGCACCCAGGGGTGGTGGCTACGAGCAGTACTTC. Translating gives CASSAPRGGGYEQYF. The chain employs TRBV7-9 and TRBJ2-7; tentatively, D is TRBD1 (6 bases). Germline assignment: CDR1 SEHNR and CDR2 FQNEAQ (reference sequence). V was trimmed by 5 bases and J by 3 bases, leaving 17 bases between them. The CDR3 sequence is 15 residues long.

V is TRBV5-1 and J is TRBJ1-1; D gene unclear. Germline CDR1 and CDR2: SGHRS and YFSETQ. The CDR3 length is 14 residues. V lost 1 base and J lost 2, with 9 bases in between. CDR3 sequence: CASSLFGSNTEAFF. CDR3 nucleotides: TGCGCCAGCAGCTTGTTCGGGAGTAACACTGAAGCTTTCTTT.

In its sample, this clonotype was seen many times. This chain joins TRBV15 and TRBJ2-7; D call uncertain. V shed 3 bases and J shed 0 bases, with 3 bases lying between them. Germline loops: CDR1 LNHNV, CDR2 YYDKDF (reference sequence). CDR3 size: 12 residues. CDR3 nucleotide sequence: TGTGCCACCAGCAGTAGCTCCTACGAGCAGTACTTC. Its protein product is CATSSSSYEQYF.

The table lists this clonotype with a few counts. The chain recombines TRBV6-5 with TRBJ2-7; D ambiguous. The length of the CDR3 is 12 residues. V lost 6 bases, J lost 3 bases, and 9 bases lay in between. Germline lookup yields CDR1 MNHEY and CDR2 SVGAGI. The CDR3 coding sequence is TGTGCCAGCAGGCAACGAGTCTACGAGCAGTACTTC. Its protein product is CASRQRVYEQYF.